This entry lists 32 T cell receptor beta chains sequenced from one sample in a study of graft-versus-host responses after intestinal transplantation. The antigens these receptors bind are not known. This table comes from immunoSEQ multiplex PCR, and its TCRdb copy is limited to in-frame clones, with some not included. Of about 89,000 clones in the sample, approximately 94% are singletons; the top ten hold about 0.2%. The source material was unstimulated CD4+ T cells sorted from spleen or lymph node cells, sampled before transplant. These TCRs come from a human donor who was the organ donor for an intestinal transplant.

This chain links TRBV11-2 with TRBJ2-1; 9 bases are shared with TRBD2. Germline CDR1 SGHAT, CDR2 FQNNGV. V lost 3 bases to trimming and J lost 8 bases; unmatched junction nucleotides: 5. The CDR3 length is 14 residues. CDR3 in amino acids: CASSFHAGGDEQFF. CDR3 in DNA: TGTGCCAGCAGCTTCCATGCGGGGGGGGATGAGCAGTTCTTC.

V gene TRBV18 combines with J gene TRBJ2-5; TRBD1 agrees at 9 bases. Germline CDR1 reads KGHSH; CDR2 reads LQKENI. With V trimmed by 2 bases and J by 1 base, 5 bases remained unmatched. The CDR3 consists of 16 residues. The CDR3 DNA is TGTGCCAGCTCACCAAGGACAGGGGACATCCAAGAGACCCAGTACTTC. Its protein is CASSPRTGDIQETQYF.

This clone was counted once. The chain is built from TRBV4-1 and TRBJ1-2; unclear D gene. The length of the CDR3 is 14 residues. Between the trimmed V and J ends, which lost 3 bases and 4 bases, there was a span of 12 bases. Germline V CDR1 and CDR2: MGHRA, YSYEKL. The CDR3 sequence is CASSQGRITYGYTF. The CDR3 bases are TGCGCCAGCAGCCAGGGAAGGATCACCTATGGCTACACCTTC.

The table lists this clone with a count of one. J is TRBJ2-7 and V is TRBV5-1; D is tentatively TRBD1 or TRBD2 (6 bases each). The CDR3 is 17 amino acids. V lost 1 base, J lost 5 bases, and 22 bases lay in between. CDR1 SGHRS and CDR2 YFSETQ come from the germline V gene. CDR3 loop: CASSLTFGGGLNNEQYF. CDR3 sequence (DNA): TGCGCCAGCAGCTTGACGTTTGGAGGGGGGTTGAATAACGAGCAGTACTTC.

J is TRBJ2-5 and V is TRBV28; TRBD2 might be the D (5 bases). The CDR3 is made up of 12 amino acids. The V gene's germline CDR1 is MDHEN and CDR2 SYDVKM. Trimming removed 5 bases at V and 5 bases at J, with 9 bases between. Written as DNA, the CDR3 is TGTGCCAGCAGTCGGCGGGCGGAGACCCAGTACTTC. Translated, it gives CASSRRAETQYF.

The chain employs TRBV5-1 and TRBJ1-6; tentatively, D is TRBD1 (6 bases). CDR1 is SGHRS and CDR2 is YFSETQ in the germline V gene. This CDR3 spans 15 amino acids. V lost 0 bases to trimming and J lost 5 bases, with 9 bases between them. CDR3 nucleotides: TGCGCCAGCAGCTTGGACCAGGGGAATAATTCACCCCTCCACTTT. Its translation: CASSLDQGNNSPLHF.

This clone occurred a few times. The CDR3 DNA sequence: TGTGCCAGTAGTATAGGTGCAGGGGCTGAAAAACTGTTTTTT. Protein product: CASSIGAGAEKLFF. The rearrangement joins TRBV19 to TRBJ1-4; possibly TRBD1 for D (6 bases). CDR1 is LNHDA, CDR2 SQIVND, per germline (reference sequence). The V end was cut by 1 base, the J end by 7 bases, with 10 bases between. This CDR3 comprises 14 residues.

J is TRBJ1-1 and V is TRBV5-6; no definite D call. This CDR3 spans 13 amino acids. V lost 6 bases and J 4 bases, leaving 13 bases between the germline ends. Germline V gives CDR1 SGHDT, CDR2 YYEEEE. The CDR3 region has the DNA TGTGCCAGCAACCCTCGGGTGAGCACTGAAGCTTTCTTT. This gives the protein CASNPRVSTEAFF.

This clone has just one count. This rearrangement joins TRBV19 to TRBJ2-5; either TRBD1 or TRBD2 may fit D (5 bases each). Trimming shortened V by 3 bases and J by 3 bases, and 11 bases separated the two germline ends. This CDR3 is 14 amino acids long. Germline lookup yields CDR1 LNHDA and CDR2 SQIVND (reference sequence). The chain's CDR3 is CASSIRGPEETQYF. CDR3 DNA: TGTGCCAGTAGTATTAGGGGACCCGAAGAGACCCAGTACTTC.

The genes are TRBV5-1 and TRBJ2-5; TRBD2 agrees at 13 bases. CDR3 size: 19 residues. Losses at the gene ends were 3 bases for V and 5 bases for J; bases not matched to a gene: 16. Germline loops: CDR1 SGHRS, CDR2 YFSETQ. The CDR3 protein is CASSSRSGTSGTALETQYF. In nucleotides, the CDR3 is TGCGCCAGCAGCTCGAGATCCGGGACTAGCGGGACCGCCCTCGAGACCCAGTACTTC. Drawing the rest from reference TRBV5-1 and TRBJ2-5, the complete variable domain is KAGVTQTPRYLIKTRGQQVTLSCSPISGHRSVSWYQQTPGQGLQFLFEYFSETQRNKGNFPGRFSGRQFSNSRSEMNVSTLELGDSALYLCASSSRSGTSGTALETQYFGPGTRLLVL.

The CDR3, as DNA: TGTGCCAGCAGTCGGGGATTGGGGGGCAACTTAAACACCATATATTTT. It specifies CASSRGLGGNLNTIYF. The chain recombines TRBV27 with TRBJ1-3; D perhaps matches TRBD1 (6 bases). In germline, CDR1 is MNHEY, CDR2 SMNVEV (reference sequence). The CDR3 runs to 16 residues. V shed 5 bases and J shed 6 bases, with 20 bases lying between them.

This clone came up once. The chain combines TRBV29-1 with TRBJ2-7; TRBD1 agrees at 8 bases. Germline V lookup: CDR1 SQVTM, CDR2 ANQGSEA. Trimming removed 5 bases from V and 3 bases from J; junction bases left unmatched: 12. The CDR3 extends over 15 amino acids. The CDR3, as DNA: TGCAGCGTTTACCCCGGGACAGGTGGAATCTACGAGCAGTACTTC. Protein product: CSVYPGTGGIYEQYF.

The chain recombines TRBV19 with TRBJ1-4; tentatively, D is TRBD1 (5 bases). V shed 6 bases and J shed 4 bases, with 15 bases lying between them. This CDR3 is 15 amino acids long. Germline V gene lookup returns CDR1 LNHDA and CDR2 SQIVND (reference sequence). CDR3 sequence (DNA): TGTGCCAGTAGGAGCAAGGGGAATGTTAATGAAAAACTGTTTTTT. Its protein product is CASRSKGNVNEKLFF.

The genes are TRBV28 and TRBJ1-2; D not resolved. Trimming cost V 5 bases and J 4 bases, with 11 bases left between them. The CDR3 totals 13 residues. The germline V gene has CDR1 MDHEN and CDR2 SYDVKM. CDR3 sequence reads: CASSPTSGYGYTF. The CDR3 DNA reads TGTGCCAGCAGTCCCACGAGTGGCTATGGCTACACCTTC.

The chain combines TRBV28 with TRBJ2-2, with D perhaps being TRBD1 or TRBD2 (5 bases each). Germline V gene lookup returns CDR1 MDHEN and CDR2 SYDVKM. V dropped 3 bases and J dropped 1 base, with 6 bases sitting between them. This CDR3 spans 14 amino acids. DNA of the CDR3: TGTGCCAGCAGTTTTGGGGGGAACACCGGGGAGCTGTTTTTT. Its protein is CASSFGGNTGELFF.

J is TRBJ2-3 and V is TRBV18; 9 bases are a match to TRBD2. The CDR3 has 17 amino acids. The germline CDR1 and CDR2 sequences are KGHSH and LQKENI. After removal of 0 bases from V and 0 bases from J, the junction contained 4 bases not matched to a gene. The CDR3 loop reads CASSPPSGGYSTDTQYF. The CDR3 DNA sequence: TGTGCCAGCTCACCACCTAGCGGGGGATATAGCACAGATACGCAGTATTTT. Full variable domain (outside the CDR3, taken from reference TRBV18 and TRBJ2-3): NAGVMQNPRHLVRRRGQEARLRCSPMKGHSHVYWYRQLPEEGLKFMVYLQKENIIDESGMPKERFSAEFPKEGPSILRIQQVVRGDSAAYFCASSPPSGGYSTDTQYFGPGTRLTVL.

The genes are TRBV30 and TRBJ1-5, with D uncertain. This CDR3 has 13 residues. The V gene's germline CDR1 is GTSNPN and CDR2 SVGIG (reference sequence). V dropped 3 bases and J dropped 4 bases, with 10 bases sitting between them. Here the CDR3 DNA reads TGTGCCTGGAGATACAGAGAGAATCAGCCCCAGCATTTT. Encoded protein: CAWRYRENQPQHF.

V is TRBV6-5 and J is TRBJ1-1, with 7 bases that match TRBD1. CDR3 length equals 15 residues. Germline V lookup: CDR1 MNHEY, CDR2 SVGAGI. V lost 4 bases, J lost 0 bases, and 5 bases stayed unmatched. CDR3 in DNA: TGTGCCAGCAGTTTAAACAGGGGCATGAACACTGAAGCTTTCTTT. Amino acid sequence: CASSLNRGMNTEAFF.

The chain is built from TRBV9 and TRBJ2-1, with 10 bases that match TRBD2. Germline CDR1 reads SGDLS; CDR2 reads YYNGEE. V lost 0 bases and J lost 7; bases outside the gene matches: 4. The CDR3 consists of 15 residues. This CDR3 is CASSVALAGRNEQFF. In nucleotides, the CDR3 is TGTGCCAGCAGCGTAGCACTAGCGGGGAGGAATGAGCAGTTCTTC.

The gene calls are TRBV27 and TRBJ1-4, with D unresolved. Trimming pared 1 base from V and 7 bases from J, leaving 7 bases between. Germline V lookup: CDR1 MNHEY, CDR2 SMNVEV (reference sequence). The CDR3 contains 13 residues. The CDR3 region is CASSLLQSEKLFF. The DNA of the CDR3 is TGTGCCAGCAGTTTATTACAAAGTGAAAAACTGTTTTTT.

This chain uses TRBV5-4 with TRBJ2-1; a weak D match, TRBD1 (5 bases). The CDR3 contains 13 residues. The V gene's germline CDR1 is SGHNT and CDR2 YYREEE (reference sequence). The V end lost 2 bases, the J end lost 10 bases, and 13 bases lay between the germline ends. This CDR3 is CASSFGQGSEQFF. The CDR3 coding sequence is TGTGCCAGCAGCTTTGGGCAGGGTTCCGAGCAGTTCTTC. The full variable domain, in which reference TRBV5-4 and TRBJ2-1 provide the parts outside the CDR3, is ETGVTQSPTHLIKTRGQQVTLRCSSQSGHNTVSWYQQALGQGPQFIFQYYREEENGRGNFPPRFSGLQFPNYSSELNVNALELDDSALYLCASSFGQGSEQFFGPGTRLTVL.

This clone was seen just once. This rearrangement joins TRBV10-3 to TRBJ2-1, with 7 positions matching TRBD2. The trim removed 11 bases at V and 0 bases at J, leaving 16 bases unmatched. From germline, CDR1 is ENHRY and CDR2 SYGVKD. This CDR3 spans 17 amino acids. CDR3: CAAIWDYHVISYNEQFF. CDR3 DNA: TGTGCCGCGATATGGGACTACCATGTAATCTCCTACAATGAGCAGTTCTTC.

This clone was counted a single time. This chain uses TRBV4-3 with TRBJ2-3; TRBD2 matches at 11 bases. CDR3 length: 18 residues. Germline CDR1 reads LGHNA; CDR2 reads YSLEER. Losses at the gene ends were 1 base for V and 5 bases for J; bases not matched to a gene: 11. The CDR3 loop is CASSQVRLAGGIGDTQYF. The DNA of the CDR3 is TGCGCCAGCAGCCAAGTCCGGCTAGCGGGGGGAATCGGAGATACGCAGTATTTT.

This clone was seen once. The rearrangement links TRBV5-4 to TRBJ2-7; D is ambiguous. Looked up from germline, CDR1 is SGHNT and CDR2 is YYREEE (reference sequence). The ends were cut back, 4 bases at V and 1 base at J, with 9 bases in the middle. This CDR3 comprises 13 residues. The CDR3 nucleotides read TGTGCCAGCAGCCCACAAGGGTCCTACGAGCAGTACTTC. Translating it yields CASSPQGSYEQYF.

This clone appeared a single time. CDR3 loop: CASSRVTVNYGYTF. As DNA, the CDR3 is TGTGCCAGCAGCCGAGTGACAGTGAACTATGGCTACACCTTC. J is TRBJ1-2 and V is TRBV7-9; D perhaps matches TRBD1 (5 bases). Per the germline V gene, CDR1 is SEHNR and CDR2 is FQNEAQ (reference sequence). Trimming left V 5 bases short and J 2 bases short, with 12 bases between. The CDR3 runs to 14 residues.

This clone has just one count. The rearrangement uses TRBV7-3 and TRBJ2-5; D unresolved. The CDR3 has 13 residues. From germline, CDR1 is SGHTA and CDR2 FQGTGA. V dropped 6 bases and J dropped 4 bases, with 12 bases sitting between them. CDR3 sequence: CASSQSPPETQYF. Here the CDR3 DNA reads TGTGCCAGCAGTCAAAGCCCCCCAGAGACCCAGTACTTC. Variable domain in full (rest from reference TRBV7-3 and TRBJ2-5): GAGVSQTPSNKVTEKGKYVELRCDPISGHTALYWYRQSLGQGPEFLIYFQGTGAADDSGLPNDRFFAVRPEGSVSTLKIQRTERGDSAVYLCASSQSPPETQYFGPGTRLLVL.

The J gene is TRBJ2-1, the V gene TRBV11-2; TRBD2 aligns across 7 bases. CDR3 size: 16 residues. J lost 0 bases, V lost 0 bases, and 2 bases had no gene match. Germline V lookup: CDR1 SGHAT, CDR2 FQNNGV. The CDR3 DNA sequence: TGTGCCAGCAGCTTAGATCGGACTAGCTCCTACAATGAGCAGTTCTTC. Amino acids: CASSLDRTSSYNEQFF.

The chain has TRBV4-1 and TRBJ1-4; no firm D call. This CDR3 spans 17 amino acids. V lost 4 bases and J lost 6, with 21 bases in between. The germline gives CDR1 MGHRA, CDR2 YSYEKL. The CDR3 coding sequence is TGCGCCAGCAGCCTTGAGGGAGGCCCTCGCGTTGATGAAAAACTGTTTTTT. As protein: CASSLEGGPRVDEKLFF.

CDR3 region: CASSGATISYNEQFF. CDR3 bases: TGTGCCAGCAGCGGGGCGACCATCTCCTACAATGAGCAGTTCTTC. The rearrangement joins TRBV13 to TRBJ2-1; a weak D match, TRBD1 (5 bases). The germline CDR1 and CDR2 sequences are PRHDT and FYEKMQ (reference sequence). V was shortened by 5 bases and J by 0 bases, with 11 bases between the two germline ends. The CDR3 totals 15 residues.

This chain connects TRBV9 to TRBJ2-1; D might be TRBD2 (5 bases). This CDR3 has 15 residues. Germline loops: CDR1 SGDLS, CDR2 YYNGEE. Between the trimmed V and J ends, which lost 4 bases and 0 bases, there was a span of 11 bases. The CDR3 DNA sequence: TGTGCCAGCAGCCGAGCGGAGAGCTCCTACAATGAGCAGTTCTTC. Translating gives CASSRAESSYNEQFF.

The DNA for the CDR3 is TGTGCCAGCAGTTACTCGACAGGGTACGAGACCCAGTACTTC. This translates into CASSYSTGYETQYF. This chain joins TRBV6-5 and TRBJ2-5, with 7 bases aligning to TRBD1. With 0 bases clipped from V and 5 bases from J, the junction kept 3 bases outside the gene matches. CDR3 length: 14 residues. CDR1 and CDR2 (germline): MNHEY, SVGAGI.

The chain employs TRBV6-1 and TRBJ1-2; 9 bases fit TRBD1. J lost 4 bases, V lost 4 bases, and 4 bases had no gene match. The germline gives CDR1 MNHNS, CDR2 SASEGT. This CDR3 is built from 14 residues. CDR3 amino acids: CASSASTGGYGYTF. The CDR3 DNA follows: TGTGCCAGCAGTGCGTCGACAGGGGGCTATGGCTACACCTTC.